This T cell receptor beta chain was observed in a study of control samples from healthy donors and cancer patients (TCRdb year 2020). This clone was counted once. Its antigen has not been determined. Base qualities are not recorded, but no much larger clone differs from it by a single base. Library creation used the immunoSEQ multiplex PCR assay. TCRdb re-hosts the immuneACCESS table, in-frame sequences only. Its copies lack some clones; in the studies checked, an unresolved V gene accounts for under half of them, and the cause for the rest is not known. The sample table contains under 300,000 clones; only one count was recorded for about 80% of them. The top ten clonotypes cover about 14% of the sample. Cut back by 6 bases and 4 bases, the V and J ends lie 9 bases apart. The CDR3 covers 12 residues, taking in both the cysteine and the phenylalanine. Only the CDR3 portion is preserved as DNA: 36 bases, with reading frame beginning at the first base. The germline V gene gives CDR1 as ENHRY and CDR2 as SYGVKD.

The TCR comes from a woman aged 55-70 years with lung cancer. The sequenced sample was PBMCs. The rearrangement joined TRBV10-3 to TRBJ1-1; a tentative D call is TRBD1 (6 bases match). At the DNA level, the sequence is TGTGCCATCAGGCAGGGGAGCACTGAAGCTTTCTTT. It codes for CAIRQGSTEAFF.